The rows below give T cell receptor beta chains drawn from one sample of a study of response to subunit inactivated influenza vaccine. TCRdb independently ran MiXCR on the RT-PCR reads; one entry per CDR3 protein. The repertoire consists of about half a million distinct CDR3 sequences, with roughly 9.8% occurring once and the leading ten covering about 12%. The source material was PBMCs from blood, sampled roughly 48 days after vaccination. Source of these receptors: a man in his fifties or sixties who received an inactivated influenza vaccine. CDR3s include the opening cysteine and the closing phenylalanine or tryptophan. The size of a clone is reported for some rows only, either as once, few or many, or as a class for expanded clones.

v_call clone_size cdr3_aa
TRBV5-4 few CASSLVQGAEQYF
TRBV12-3/TRBV12-4 NA CASRASGTGGWQYF
TRBV7-9 few CASSTGHLYNEQFF
TRBV27 many CASSFVGVSNQPQHF
TRBV6-5 NA CASSYLGGSQETQYF
TRBV12-3/TRBV12-4 many CAGGSSTDTQYF
TRBV3-1 few CASSQGWGTNEKLFF
TRBV20-1 few CSSLTDTQYF
TRBV7-2 NA CASSPTGRGNIQYF
TRBV7-9 NA CASSYTGGPQHF
TRBV7-2 few CASSPGTGASGELFF
TRBV5-6 NA CASSRIDRPLYEQYF
TRBV7-9 few CASSPLVGAPYNEQFF
TRBV11-2 many CASSLPGGSGNTIYF
TRBV20-1 few CSTKQGALYEQYF
TRBV7-2 many CASSSQGLNEQFF
TRBV11-1 few CASSPWSRDRGSNTGELFF
TRBV20-1 few CSAREGQGMQPQHF
TRBV7-3 NA CASSGSSDQETQYF
TRBV7-9 many CASSRLAGGHNEQFF
TRBV11-2 NA CASSPGQGAEVYGYTF
TRBV12-3/TRBV12-4 few CASSLDTSGSAYNEQFF
TRBV15 NA CATSREKRETQYF
TRBV5-1 few CASGKPGQNTDTQYF
TRBV28 NA CASSSPGTGGEEQFF
TRBV5-4 many CASSLEGANYGYTF
TRBV7-2 few CASSPRGLAGGAGELFF
TRBV6-5 few CASSYQQTKRVQYF
TRBV9 many CASSVDPRQEKLFF
TRBV20-1 few CSATGGTAPTYEQYF
TRBV20-1 many CSASTGGPVGEQFF
TRBV7-8 few CASSLEPSSGANVLTF
TRBV11-2 few CASSPHGQGKAYEQYF
TRBV7-9 few CASSPALLGTQYF
TRBV7-9 few CASSGTPTYEQYF
TRBV4-1 many CASSQWIGGDLAKNIQYF
TRBV29-1 many CSVTSGVTDTQYF
TRBV29-1 many CSVPGQGAGELFF
TRBV6-1 many CASSPSLQGRGGYTF
TRBV7-6 few CASSTLGGGLTYNEQFF
TRBV12-3/TRBV12-4 few CASSLERGADSPLHF
TRBV29-1 few CSVRQGPLYSYEQYF
TRBV2 few CASRTTGVNTEAFF
TRBV6-1 NA CASSEGWAISQETQYF
TRBV4-3 NA CASSQEVVAGGKNTQYF
TRBV3-1 NA CASSHRQGPNIQYF
TRBV3-1 NA CASSQGGTGADTQYF